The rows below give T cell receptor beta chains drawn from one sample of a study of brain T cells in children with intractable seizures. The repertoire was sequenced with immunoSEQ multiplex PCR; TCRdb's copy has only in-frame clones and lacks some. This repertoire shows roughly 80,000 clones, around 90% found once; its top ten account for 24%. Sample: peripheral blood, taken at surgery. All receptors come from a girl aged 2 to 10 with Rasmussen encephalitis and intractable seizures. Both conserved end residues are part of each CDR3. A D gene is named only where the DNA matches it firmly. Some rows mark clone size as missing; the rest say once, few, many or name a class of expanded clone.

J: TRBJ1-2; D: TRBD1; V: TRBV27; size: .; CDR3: CASSLRGRGHGYTF; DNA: TGTGCCAGCAGTTTAAGGGGCAGGGGGCATGGCTACACCTTC
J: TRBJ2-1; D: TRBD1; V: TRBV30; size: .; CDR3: CARKPEILKPGQGANEQFF; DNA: TGTGCCAGAAAACCCGAGATACTAAAACCGGGACAGGGGGCCAATGAGCAGTTCTTC
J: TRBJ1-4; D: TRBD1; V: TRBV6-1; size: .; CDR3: CASSEAGTGGEKLFF; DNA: TGTGCCAGCAGTGAAGCCGGGACAGGGGGCGAAAAACTGTTTTTT
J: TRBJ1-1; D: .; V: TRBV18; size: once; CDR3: CASSSQTWNTEAFF; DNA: TGTGCCAGCTCATCTCAAACATGGAACACTGAAGCTTTCTTT
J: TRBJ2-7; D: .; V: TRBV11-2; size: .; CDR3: CASSSRTFPYEQYF; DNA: TGTGCCAGCAGCTCCAGGACATTTCCCTACGAGCAGTACTTC
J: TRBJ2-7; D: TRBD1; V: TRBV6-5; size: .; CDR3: CASSLDRSYEQYF; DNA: TGTGCCAGCAGTCTGGACAGGTCCTACGAGCAGTACTTC
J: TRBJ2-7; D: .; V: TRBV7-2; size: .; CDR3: CASSLASRELYEQYF; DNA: TGTGCCAGCAGCTTAGCCTCCCGGGAACTCTACGAGCAGTACTTC
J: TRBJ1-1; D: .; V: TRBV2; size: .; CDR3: CASRPGTLNTEAFF; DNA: TGTGCCAGCAGACCCGGGACACTGAACACTGAAGCTTTCTTT
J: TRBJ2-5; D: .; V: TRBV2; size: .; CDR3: CASSVVMETQYF; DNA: TGTGCCAGCAGTGTGGTGATGGAGACCCAGTACTTC
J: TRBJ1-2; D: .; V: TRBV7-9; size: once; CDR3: CASSPQQGLYGYTF; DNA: TGTGCCAGCAGCCCCCAGCAGGGACTCTATGGCTACACCTTC
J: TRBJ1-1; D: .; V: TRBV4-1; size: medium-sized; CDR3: CASSSGISVTEAFF; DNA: TGCGCCAGCTCCAGTGGTATTTCGGTGACTGAAGCTTTCTTT
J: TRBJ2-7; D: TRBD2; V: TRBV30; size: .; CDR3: CAWSVRGGSLEQYF; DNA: TGTGCCTGGAGTGTACGGGGCGGGAGTCTCGAGCAGTACTTC
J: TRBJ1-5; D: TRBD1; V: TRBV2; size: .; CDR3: CASLYRGGQPQHF; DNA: TGTGCCAGCTTGTACAGGGGGGGTCAGCCCCAGCATTTT
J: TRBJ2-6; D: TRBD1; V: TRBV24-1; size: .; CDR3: CATGPGQGASGANVLTF; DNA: TGTGCCACCGGCCCGGGACAGGGGGCCTCTGGGGCCAACGTCCTGACTTTC
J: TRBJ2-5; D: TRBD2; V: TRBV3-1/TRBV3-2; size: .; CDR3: CASSLSAGKETQYF; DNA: TGTGCCAGCAGCCTCTCAGCGGGAAAAGAGACCCAGTACTTC
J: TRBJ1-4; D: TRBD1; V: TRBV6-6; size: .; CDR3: CASSYGTGRKLFF; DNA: TGTGCCAGCAGTTACGGGACAGGGAGAAAACTGTTTTTT
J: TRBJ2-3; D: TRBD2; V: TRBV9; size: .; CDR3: CASSSTTSGGADTQYF; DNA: TGTGCCAGCAGCTCTACGACTAGCGGGGGGGCAGATACGCAGTATTTT
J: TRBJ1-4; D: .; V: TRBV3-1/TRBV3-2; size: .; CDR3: CASSQSGSSNEKLFF; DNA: TGTGCCAGCAGCCAAAGTGGGTCCAGTAATGAAAAACTGTTTTTT
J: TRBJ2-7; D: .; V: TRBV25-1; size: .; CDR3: CASSDLIYEQYF; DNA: TGTGCCAGCAGTGACCTCATCTACGAGCAGTACTTC
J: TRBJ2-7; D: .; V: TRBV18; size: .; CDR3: CASSPLDVTYEQYF; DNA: TGTGCCAGCTCACCACTGGACGTAACCTACGAGCAGTACTTC
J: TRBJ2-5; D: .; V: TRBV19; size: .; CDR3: CASSHVGVETQYF; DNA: TGTGCCAGTAGTCATGTGGGGGTTGAGACCCAGTACTTC
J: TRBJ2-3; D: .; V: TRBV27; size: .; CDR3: CASSTFTGSTDTQYF; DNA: TGTGCCAGCAGTACTTTTACAGGGAGCACAGATACGCAGTATTTT
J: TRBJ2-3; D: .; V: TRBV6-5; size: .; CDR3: CASAIRSACTDTQYF; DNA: TGTGCCAGCGCAATCCGGAGTGCGTGCACAGATACGCAGTATTTT
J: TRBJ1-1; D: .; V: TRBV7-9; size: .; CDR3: CASRSKFEAFF; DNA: TGTGCCAGCAGATCTAAATTCGAAGCTTTCTTT
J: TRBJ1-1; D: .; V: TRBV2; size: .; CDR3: CASSEVLNTEAFF; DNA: TGTGCCAGCTCGGAGGTGTTGAACACTGAAGCTTTCTTT
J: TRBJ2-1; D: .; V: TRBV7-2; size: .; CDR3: CASSLGTTINNEQFF; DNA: TGTGCCAGCAGCTTAGGGACTACCATCAACAATGAGCAGTTCTTC
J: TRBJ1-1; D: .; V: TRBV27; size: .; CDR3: CASSLNSNTEAFF; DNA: TGTGCCAGCAGTTTAAACTCGAACACTGAAGCTTTCTTT
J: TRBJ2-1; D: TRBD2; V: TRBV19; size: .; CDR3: CASSISPLTSLYEQFF; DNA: TGTGCCAGTAGTATTTCCCCATTGACTAGCTTGTATGAGCAGTTCTTC
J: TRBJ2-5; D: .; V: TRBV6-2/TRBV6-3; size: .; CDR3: CASSSLKTQYF; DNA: TGTGCCAGCAGTTCCCTCAAGACCCAGTACTTC
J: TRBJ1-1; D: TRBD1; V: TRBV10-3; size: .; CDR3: CAISSNPGQGTSEAFF; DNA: TGTGCCATCAGTTCAAACCCGGGACAGGGTACTTCTGAAGCTTTCTTT
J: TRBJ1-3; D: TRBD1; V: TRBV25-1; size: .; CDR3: CASSEILRDSLEDTIYF; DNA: TGTGCCAGCAGTGAGATACTCCGGGACAGTTTGGAGGACACCATATATTTT
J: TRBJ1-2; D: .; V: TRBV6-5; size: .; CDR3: CASSSREFGYGYTF; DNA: TGTGCCAGCAGCTCCAGGGAGTTCGGCTATGGCTACACCTTC
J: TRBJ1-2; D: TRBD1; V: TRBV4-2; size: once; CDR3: CASSQVGQGAGYTF; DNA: TGTGCCAGCAGCCAAGTTGGACAGGGCGCTGGCTACACCTTC
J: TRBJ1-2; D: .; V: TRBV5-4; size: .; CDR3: CASSLAGGGYGYTF; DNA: TGTGCCAGCAGCTTGGCCGGGGGGGGTTATGGCTACACCTTC
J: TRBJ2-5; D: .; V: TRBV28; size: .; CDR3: CASRLGGRQETQYF; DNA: TGTGCCAGCAGGCTCGGCGGTCGTCAAGAGACCCAGTACTTC
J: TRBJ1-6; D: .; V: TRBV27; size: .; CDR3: CASSLLGQANYNSPLHF; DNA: TGTGCCAGCAGTTTATTGGGGCAGGCGAACTATAATTCACCCCTCCACTTT
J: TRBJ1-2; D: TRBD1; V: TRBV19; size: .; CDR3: CASSIVNRGYDGYTF; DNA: TGTGCCAGTAGTATAGTCAACAGGGGGTACGATGGCTACACCTTC
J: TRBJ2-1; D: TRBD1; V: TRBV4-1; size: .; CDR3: CASSAPGTVNNEQFF; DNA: TGCGCCAGCAGCGCCCCCGGGACAGTTAACAATGAGCAGTTCTTC
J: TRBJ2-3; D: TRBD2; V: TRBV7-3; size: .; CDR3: CASSLTAGGPGDTQYF; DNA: TGTGCCAGCAGCTTAACGGCGGGAGGGCCAGGAGATACGCAGTATTTT
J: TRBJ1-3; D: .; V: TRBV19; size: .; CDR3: CASSLTQGLGLNTIYF; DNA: TGTGCCAGTAGCCTAACCCAGGGTCTCGGATTAAACACCATATATTTT
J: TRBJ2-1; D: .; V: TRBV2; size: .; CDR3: CASREIDLGSNEQFF; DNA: TGTGCCAGCAGAGAGATCGACCTAGGGAGCAATGAGCAGTTCTTC
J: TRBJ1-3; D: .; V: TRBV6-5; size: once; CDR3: CASLLQRVSGNTIYF; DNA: TGTGCCAGCCTATTACAGAGAGTCTCTGGAAACACCATATATTTT